The source of this TCR beta chain is a study of blood T cells in healthy people across ages. Alongside a J-beta primer mix, a sample-barcoded 5' primer served in a second PCR lasting about 6 to 12 cycles. A 12-random-nucleotide template-switch adaptor tagged each cDNA molecule. TCRdb reanalysed the 5' RACE reads using MiXCR and keeps one entry per CDR3 protein. Of roughly 1.7 million distinct CDR3 sequences in the sample, around 35% were seen once. The CDR3 spans 13 residues. In germline, CDR1 is SGHRS, CDR2 YFSETQ. Between the trimmed V and J ends, which lost 0 bases and 4 bases, there was a span of 7 bases. In its sample, this clonotype was seen many times.

Sequences were obtained from blood. The sequence was obtained from a woman aged 30 to 39 in good health. The rearrangement links TRBV5-1 to TRBJ1-2; D is undetermined. The CDR3 sequence: CASSLDGSYGYTF. The CDR3 nucleotides read TGCGCCAGCAGCTTGGATGGGTCCTATGGCTACACCTTC.